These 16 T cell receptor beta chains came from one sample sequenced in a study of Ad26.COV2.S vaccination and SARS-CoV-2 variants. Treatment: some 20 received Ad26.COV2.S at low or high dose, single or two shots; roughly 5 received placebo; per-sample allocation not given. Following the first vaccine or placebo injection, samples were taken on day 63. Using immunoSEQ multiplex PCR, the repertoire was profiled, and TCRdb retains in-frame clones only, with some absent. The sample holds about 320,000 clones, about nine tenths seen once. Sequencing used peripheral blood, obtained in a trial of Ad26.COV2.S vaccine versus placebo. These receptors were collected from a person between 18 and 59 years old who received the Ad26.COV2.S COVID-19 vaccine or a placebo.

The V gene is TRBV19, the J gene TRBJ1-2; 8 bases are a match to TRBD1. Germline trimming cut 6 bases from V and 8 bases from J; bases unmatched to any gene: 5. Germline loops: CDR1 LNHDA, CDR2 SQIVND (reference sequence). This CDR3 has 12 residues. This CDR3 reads CASSLTGDGYTF. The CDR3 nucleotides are TGTGCCAGTAGCCTGACAGGGGACGGCTACACCTTC. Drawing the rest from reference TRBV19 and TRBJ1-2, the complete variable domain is DGGITQSPKYLFRKEGQNVTLSCEQNLNHDAMYWYRQDPGQGLRLIYYSQIVNDFQKGDIAEGYSVSREKKESFPLTVTSAQKNPTAFYLCASSLTGDGYTFGSGTRLTVV.

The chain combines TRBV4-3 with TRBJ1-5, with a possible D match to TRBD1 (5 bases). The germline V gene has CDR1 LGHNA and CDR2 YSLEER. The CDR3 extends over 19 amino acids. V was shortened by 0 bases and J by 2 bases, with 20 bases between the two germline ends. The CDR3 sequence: CASSQELYLLGRGNQPQHF. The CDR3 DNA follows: TGCGCCAGCAGCCAAGAACTTTACCTTCTGGGCAGGGGCAATCAGCCCCAGCATTTT.

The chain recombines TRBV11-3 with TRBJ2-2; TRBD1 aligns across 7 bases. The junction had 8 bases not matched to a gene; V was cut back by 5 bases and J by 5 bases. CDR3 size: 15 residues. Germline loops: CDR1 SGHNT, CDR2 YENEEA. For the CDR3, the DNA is TGTGCCAGCAGCCCGAAGGGGGCGAGGACCGGGGAGCTGTTTTTT. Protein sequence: CASSPKGARTGELFF.

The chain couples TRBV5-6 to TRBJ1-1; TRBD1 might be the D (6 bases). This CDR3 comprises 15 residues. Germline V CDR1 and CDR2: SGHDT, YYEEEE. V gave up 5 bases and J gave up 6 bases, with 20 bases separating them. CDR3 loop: CASSPGKTGWAEAFF. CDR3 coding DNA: TGTGCCAGCAGTCCGGGTAAAACAGGGTGGGCTGAAGCTTTCTTT.

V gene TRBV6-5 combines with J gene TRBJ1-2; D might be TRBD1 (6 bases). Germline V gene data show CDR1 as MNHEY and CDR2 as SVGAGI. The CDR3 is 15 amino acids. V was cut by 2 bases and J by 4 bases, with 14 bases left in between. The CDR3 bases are TGTGCCAGCAGTTACCCAATCGGACAGAGCTATGGCTACACCTTC. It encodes CASSYPIGQSYGYTF.

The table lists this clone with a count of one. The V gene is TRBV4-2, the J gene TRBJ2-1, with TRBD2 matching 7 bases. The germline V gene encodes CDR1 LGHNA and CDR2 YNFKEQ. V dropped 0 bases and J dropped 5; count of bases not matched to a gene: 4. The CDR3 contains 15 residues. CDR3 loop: CASSQESGTNNEQFF. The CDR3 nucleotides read TGTGCCAGCAGCCAAGAGTCAGGGACTAACAATGAGCAGTTCTTC.

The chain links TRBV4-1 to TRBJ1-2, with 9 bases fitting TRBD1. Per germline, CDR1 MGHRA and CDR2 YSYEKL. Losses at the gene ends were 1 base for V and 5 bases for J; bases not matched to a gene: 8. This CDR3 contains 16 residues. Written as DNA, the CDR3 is TGCGCCAGCAGCCAAGTCACAGGGGGCTGGCGGTATGGCTACACCTTC. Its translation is CASSQVTGGWRYGYTF.

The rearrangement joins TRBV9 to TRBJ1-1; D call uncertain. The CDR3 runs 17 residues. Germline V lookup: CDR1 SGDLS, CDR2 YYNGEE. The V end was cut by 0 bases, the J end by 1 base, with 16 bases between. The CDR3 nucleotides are TGTGCCAGCAGCGTAGACAGCGGGCCCAAAGGGAACACTGAAGCTTTCTTT. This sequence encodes CASSVDSGPKGNTEAFF.

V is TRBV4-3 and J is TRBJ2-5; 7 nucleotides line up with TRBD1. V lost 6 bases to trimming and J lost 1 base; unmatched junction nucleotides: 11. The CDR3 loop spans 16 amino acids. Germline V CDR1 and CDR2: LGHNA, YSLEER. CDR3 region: CASSRTSGTAQETQYF. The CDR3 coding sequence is TGCGCCAGCAGTCGGACCTCAGGGACAGCCCAAGAGACCCAGTACTTC.

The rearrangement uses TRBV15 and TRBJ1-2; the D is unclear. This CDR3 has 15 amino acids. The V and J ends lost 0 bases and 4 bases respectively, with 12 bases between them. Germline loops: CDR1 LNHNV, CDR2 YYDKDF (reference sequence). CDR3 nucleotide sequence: TGTGCCACCAGCAGAGATTCAGATAGTAGCTATGGCTACACCTTC. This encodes CATSRDSDSSYGYTF.

Here the CDR3 DNA reads TGTGCCAGCAGTTACTTAAGCGGAAGCCTCTCTGGGGCCAACGTCCTGACTTTC. This codes for CASSYLSGSLSGANVLTF. The V gene is TRBV6-2 or TRBV6-3, the J gene TRBJ2-6, with D possibly being TRBD2 (5 bases). The CDR3 loop spans 18 amino acids. Germline CDR1 MNHEY, CDR2 SVGEGT. Trimming removed 1 base from V and 0 bases from J, with 13 bases in between.

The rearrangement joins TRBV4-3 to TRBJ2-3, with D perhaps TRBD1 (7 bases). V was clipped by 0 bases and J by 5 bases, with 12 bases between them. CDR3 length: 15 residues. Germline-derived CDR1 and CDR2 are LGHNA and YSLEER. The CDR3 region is CASSQDRQGGDTQYF. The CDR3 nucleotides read TGCGCCAGCAGCCAAGATCGGCAGGGGGGAGATACGCAGTATTTT.

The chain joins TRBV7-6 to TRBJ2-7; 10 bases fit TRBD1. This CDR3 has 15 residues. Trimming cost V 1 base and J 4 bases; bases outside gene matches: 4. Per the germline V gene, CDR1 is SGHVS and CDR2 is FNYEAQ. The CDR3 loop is CASSLGDRGRYEQYF. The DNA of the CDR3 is TGTGCCAGCAGCTTAGGGGACAGGGGTCGATACGAGCAGTACTTC.

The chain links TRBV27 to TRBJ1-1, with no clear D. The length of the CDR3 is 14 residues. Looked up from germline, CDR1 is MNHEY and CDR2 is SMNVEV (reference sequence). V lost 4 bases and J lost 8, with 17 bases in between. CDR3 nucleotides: TGTGCCAGCAGTTCCTCCCAAATCTATATCGAAGCTTTCTTT. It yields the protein CASSSSQIYIEAFF.

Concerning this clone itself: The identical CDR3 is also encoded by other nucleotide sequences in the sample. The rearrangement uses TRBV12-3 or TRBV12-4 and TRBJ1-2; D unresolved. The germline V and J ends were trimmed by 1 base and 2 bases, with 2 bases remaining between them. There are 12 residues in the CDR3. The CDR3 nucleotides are TGTGCCAGCAGTTTAGAAAACTATGGCTACACCTTC. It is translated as CASSLENYGYTF.

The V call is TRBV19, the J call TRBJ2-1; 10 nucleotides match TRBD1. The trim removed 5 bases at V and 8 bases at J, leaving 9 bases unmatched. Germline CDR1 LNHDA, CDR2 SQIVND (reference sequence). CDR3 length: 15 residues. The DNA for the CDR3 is TGTGCCAGTAGTGACAGGACAGGGGGTAGGGATGAGCAGTTCTTC. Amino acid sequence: CASSDRTGGRDEQFF. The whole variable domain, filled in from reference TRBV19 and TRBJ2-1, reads DGGITQSPKYLFRKEGQNVTLSCEQNLNHDAMYWYRQDPGQGLRLIYYSQIVNDFQKGDIAEGYSVSREKKESFPLTVTSAQKNPTAFYLCASSDRTGGRDEQFFGPGTRLTVL.